These T cell receptor beta chains were read from a single sample in a study of cytomegalovirus exposure and HLA in healthy donors. Using immunoSEQ multiplex PCR, the repertoire was profiled, and TCRdb retains in-frame clones only, with some absent. This table holds 35,000 to 45,000 clones, more than 70% found once. Sequenced input: PBMCs. The origin of the receptors is a woman between 25 and 40 years old in good health and CMV-seropositive. Each CDR3 is given with its conserved first and last residue. D genes are given only for firm matches. The listing skips clone size in some rows; elsewhere it reads once, few, many or a size class.

. | TRBJ1-6 | TRBV28 | . | CASSLGHSYNSPLHF | TGTGCCAGCAGTTTAGGGCATTCCTATAATTCACCCCTCCACTTT
TRBD2 | TRBJ2-1 | TRBV6-6 | . | CASSYWLAGGPNEQFF | TGTGCCAGCAGTTACTGGTTAGCGGGAGGGCCCAATGAGCAGTTCTTC
TRBD1 | TRBJ1-1 | TRBV6-1 | . | CASSPTGGTEAFF | TGTGCCAGCAGTCCGACAGGGGGCACTGAAGCTTTCTTT
TRBD2 | TRBJ2-3 | TRBV18 | . | CASSRGGRGTSTDTQYF | TGTGCCAGCTCAAGAGGCGGGAGGGGGACAAGCACAGATACGCAGTATTTT
TRBD1 | TRBJ1-2 | TRBV6-5 | . | CASSFIRTGGGYGYTF | TGTGCCAGCAGTTTTATAAGGACAGGGGGCGGATATGGCTACACCTTC
TRBD1 | TRBJ2-1 | TRBV4-1 | . | CASSPRDSLRGDEQFF | TGCGCCAGCAGCCCAAGGGACAGTTTAAGGGGAGATGAGCAGTTCTTC
TRBD2 | TRBJ2-3 | TRBV10-3 | . | CAISNSGTSTDTQYF | TGTGCCATCAGCAATAGCGGGACTAGCACAGATACGCAGTATTTT
TRBD1 | TRBJ2-2 | TRBV19 | . | CASNTGGTGELFF | TGTGCCAGTAACACAGGGGGGACCGGGGAGCTGTTTTTT
TRBD2 | TRBJ2-5 | TRBV7-3 | . | CASSPRGGEETQYF | TGTGCCAGCAGCCCACGGGGGGGTGAAGAGACCCAGTACTTC
. | TRBJ2-3 | TRBV2 | . | CASSEARRDTQYF | TGTGCCAGCAGTGAAGCGCGTCGAGATACGCAGTATTTT
. | TRBJ2-3 | TRBV28 | few | CASSLWSEGADTQYF | TGTGCCAGCAGTTTATGGTCCGAGGGGGCAGATACGCAGTATTTT
TRBD2 | TRBJ2-1 | TRBV5-1 | . | CASSLGAGGREQFF | TGCGCCAGCAGCTTGGGTGCGGGGGGCCGGGAGCAGTTCTTC
. | TRBJ2-1 | TRBV19 | few | CASSIYRNEQFF | TGTGCCAGTAGTATCTACCGCAATGAGCAGTTCTTC
TRBD1 | TRBJ1-1 | TRBV11-2 | . | CASSQDRGQAFF | TGTGCCAGCAGCCAAGACAGGGGGCAAGCTTTCTTT
TRBD1 | TRBJ1-2 | TRBV19 | . | CASSDWGTGVPTF | TGTGCCAGTAGCGACTGGGGGACAGGGGTTCCCACCTTC
TRBD2 | TRBJ2-3 | TRBV5-1 | . | CASSPGTSGNADTQYF | TGCGCCAGCAGCCCCGGGACTAGCGGGAACGCAGATACGCAGTATTTT
. | TRBJ2-4 | TRBV9 | . | CASSVDPWETDFTKNIQYF | TGTGCCAGCAGCGTAGACCCGTGGGAGACGGACTTTACCAAAAACATTCAGTACTTC
. | TRBJ1-5 | TRBV7-8 | . | CASSNGGNQPQHF | TGTGCCAGCAGCAACGGTGGCAATCAGCCCCAGCATTTT
. | TRBJ1-4 | TRBV28 | . | CASRSGGADEKLFF | TGTGCCAGCAGGAGTGGGGGGGCGGATGAAAAACTGTTTTTT
TRBD2 | TRBJ2-5 | TRBV28 | . | CASTLGGSRETQYF | TGTGCCAGTACCTTGGGGGGGAGTCGAGAGACCCAGTACTTC
. | TRBJ1-1 | TRBV15 | . | CATAVGANTEAFF | TGTGCCACTGCGGTAGGAGCTAACACTGAAGCTTTCTTT
TRBD2 | TRBJ2-4 | TRBV27 | . | CASSSPGLARHIQYF | TGTGCCAGCAGTTCCCCGGGACTAGCTCGGCACATTCAGTACTTC
. | TRBJ1-1 | TRBV7-9 | few | CASILVADTEAFF | TGTGCCAGCATCCTAGTGGCGGACACTGAAGCTTTCTTT
. | TRBJ1-5 | TRBV27 | . | CASSLAGLNQPQHF | TGTGCCAGCAGTTTGGCAGGGCTCAATCAGCCCCAGCATTTT
TRBD2 | TRBJ2-5 | TRBV28 | . | CASSQREGETQYF | TGTGCCAGCAGTCAGCGGGAGGGCGAGACCCAGTACTTC
TRBD2 | TRBJ2-1 | TRBV18 | few | CASSPRTSGFTYNEQFF | TGTGCCAGCTCACCAAGGACTAGCGGGTTTACCTACAATGAGCAGTTCTTC
. | TRBJ1-5 | TRBV6-4 | . | CASGECPQPQHF | TGTGCCTCAGGCGAGTGTCCGCAGCCCCAGCATTTT
TRBD2 | TRBJ2-1 | TRBV28 | . | CASSFPREGLHEQFF | TGTGCCAGCAGTTTTCCGCGGGAGGGCCTTCATGAGCAGTTCTTC
TRBD2 | TRBJ2-5 | TRBV6-6 | few | CASVPGLAEETQYF | TGTGCCAGCGTGCCAGGACTAGCGGAAGAGACCCAGTACTTC
. | TRBJ1-3 | TRBV10-3 | . | CAISDRGNTIYF | TGTGCCATCAGTGATCGGGGAAACACCATATATTTT
TRBD1 | TRBJ1-1 | TRBV2 | . | CASSGGTGAEAFF | TGTGCCAGCAGCGGCGGGACAGGGGCTGAAGCTTTCTTT
TRBD1 | TRBJ2-7 | TRBV7-6 | . | CASSLWDRGDEQYF | TGTGCCAGCAGCTTGTGGGACAGGGGGGACGAGCAGTACTTC
. | TRBJ1-4 | TRBV7-9 | . | CASSLMGATNEKLFF | TGTGCCAGCAGCTTAATGGGAGCAACTAATGAAAAACTGTTTTTT
. | TRBJ2-1 | TRBV28 | once | CASSYGGNEQFF | TGTGCCAGCAGTTACGGGGGAAATGAGCAGTTCTTC
. | TRBJ2-5 | TRBV7-8 | . | CASSLAEAVETQYF | TGTGCCAGCAGCTTAGCGGAGGCGGTGGAGACCCAGTACTTC
. | TRBJ1-2 | TRBV28 | . | CASRGGRYGYTF | TGTGCCAGCAGGGGAGGAAGGTATGGCTACACCTTC
. | TRBJ2-3 | TRBV5-1 | . | CASSGGSTDTQYF | TGCGCCAGCAGCGGGGGGAGCACAGATACGCAGTATTTT
. | TRBJ2-1 | TRBV6-6 | . | CASSPRQGGNEQFF | TGTGCCAGCAGTCCACGACAGGGAGGCAATGAGCAGTTCTTC
TRBD1 | TRBJ1-2 | TRBV7-2 | . | CASRPPYRDSDYGYTF | TGTGCCAGCAGACCCCCATATCGGGACAGCGACTATGGCTACACCTTC
TRBD1 | TRBJ2-7 | TRBV7-8 | . | CASSQMTGMVHEQYF | TGTGCCAGCAGCCAAATGACAGGGATGGTCCACGAGCAGTACTTC
. | TRBJ1-1 | TRBV6-5 | . | CASSYSTTEAGTEAFF | TGTGCCAGCAGTTACTCGACAACAGAGGCGGGAACTGAAGCTTTCTTT
. | TRBJ1-5 | TRBV2 | . | CASMGGGNSNQPQHF | TGTGCCAGCATGGGAGGAGGTAATAGCAATCAGCCCCAGCATTTT
. | TRBJ1-3 | TRBV6-5 | few | CASREDSGNTIYF | TGTGCCAGCAGAGAGGACTCTGGAAACACCATATATTTT
TRBD1 | TRBJ1-2 | TRBV6-1 | . | CASMPTGGYGYTF | TGTGCCAGCATGCCGACAGGGGGCTATGGCTACACCTTC
. | TRBJ2-5 | TRBV30 | . | CAWRRTSSRTQYF | TGTGCCTGGAGGAGGACTTCCTCCAGGACCCAGTACTTC
. | TRBJ1-1 | TRBV9 | . | CASSVAPNLAGGTEAFF | TGTGCCAGCAGCGTAGCTCCCAACCTCGCGGGGGGGACTGAAGCTTTCTTT
. | TRBJ1-6 | TRBV15 | . | CATSRGGAGNPPLHF | TGTGCCACCAGCCGGGGGGGGGCAGGTAATCCACCCCTCCACTTT
TRBD2 | TRBJ2-1 | TRBV7-9 | . | CSSSLTSGSGNEQFF | TGTTCCAGCAGCTTAACTAGCGGGAGTGGAAATGAGCAGTTCTTC
TRBD2 | TRBJ2-3 | TRBV7-6 | . | CASSLVAGERTDTQYF | TGTGCCAGCAGCTTAGTAGCGGGAGAGCGCACAGATACGCAGTATTTT
TRBD1 | TRBJ2-2 | TRBV6-6 | . | CASTRGLGQTGELFF | TGTGCCAGCACCAGAGGACTGGGACAGACCGGGGAGCTGTTTTTT
. | TRBJ2-1 | TRBV4-2 | . | CASSQSRLTQNEQFF | TGTGCCAGCAGCCAGTCCCGCTTAACTCAAAATGAGCAGTTCTTC
. | TRBJ2-7 | TRBV5-5 | . | CASSKAGQTYYEQYF | TGTGCCAGCAGCAAGGCGGGACAGACTTACTACGAGCAGTACTTC
. | TRBJ1-2 | TRBV18 | . | CASSLTDRSYGYTF | TGTGCCAGCTCACTTACAGACAGAAGCTATGGCTACACCTTC
TRBD1 | TRBJ1-4 | TRBV28 | . | CASKSGTGGSWTNEKLFF | TGTGCCAGTAAATCCGGGACAGGGGGCAGTTGGACTAATGAAAAACTGTTTTTT
TRBD1 | TRBJ1-4 | TRBV6-5 | medium-sized | CASGTGSEKLFF | TGTGCCAGCGGGACAGGGTCTGAAAAACTGTTTTTT
. | TRBJ1-2 | TRBV6-5 | . | CASSRDTYGYTF | TGTGCCAGCAGTCGGGACACCTATGGCTACACCTTC
TRBD2 | TRBJ2-2 | TRBV19 | . | CASSGGDFITGELFF | TGTGCCAGTAGTGGGGGGGACTTTATCACCGGGGAGCTGTTTTTT
. | TRBJ2-2 | TRBV6-5 | . | CASKEGLTNTGELFF | TGTGCCAGCAAAGAGGGACTTACGAACACCGGGGAGCTGTTTTTT